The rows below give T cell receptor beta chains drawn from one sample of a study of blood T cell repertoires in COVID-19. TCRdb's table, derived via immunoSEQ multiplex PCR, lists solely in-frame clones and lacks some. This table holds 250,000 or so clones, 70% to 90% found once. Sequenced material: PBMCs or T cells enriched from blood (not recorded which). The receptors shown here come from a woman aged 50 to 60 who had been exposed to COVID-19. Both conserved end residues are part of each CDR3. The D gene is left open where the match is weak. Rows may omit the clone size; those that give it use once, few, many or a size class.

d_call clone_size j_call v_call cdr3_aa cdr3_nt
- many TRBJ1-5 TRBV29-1 CSVGDINQPQHF TGCAGCGTTGGGGACATAAATCAGCCCCAGCATTTT
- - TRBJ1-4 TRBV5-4 CASSRSVQGINEKLFF TGTGCCAGCAGCCGAAGCGTTCAGGGGATTAATGAAAAACTGTTTTTT
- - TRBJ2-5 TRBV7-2 CASSSTWRDEETQYF TGTGCCAGCAGCTCCACCTGGAGGGATGAAGAGACCCAGTACTTC
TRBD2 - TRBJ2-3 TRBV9 CASSGQAGGSTDTQYF TGTGCCAGCAGCGGTCAAGCGGGGGGGAGCACAGATACGCAGTATTTT
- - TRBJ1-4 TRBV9 CASSVAGGDEKLFF TGTGCCAGCAGCGTAGCTGGCGGGGATGAAAAACTGTTTTTT
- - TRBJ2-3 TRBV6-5 CASSPGSPDTQYF TGTGCCAGCAGTCCGGGAAGTCCAGATACGCAGTATTTT
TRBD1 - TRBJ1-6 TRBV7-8 CASSLTGDYSPLHF TGTGCCAGCAGCTTGACAGGGGACTATTCACCCCTCCACTTT
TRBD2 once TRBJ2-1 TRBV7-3 CASSGQLAGEQFF TGTGCCAGCAGCGGGCAGCTAGCGGGGGAGCAGTTCTTC
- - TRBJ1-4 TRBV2 CASSSSFSSAGEEKLFF TGTGCCAGCAGTTCCTCTTTCTCCTCGGCGGGGGAAGAAAAACTGTTTTTT
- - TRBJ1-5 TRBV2 CASWSTVSNQPQHF TGTGCCAGCTGGTCGACAGTTAGCAATCAGCCCCAGCATTTT
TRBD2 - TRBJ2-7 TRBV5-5 CASSWPGGSYEQYF TGTGCCAGCAGCTGGCCGGGGGGATCCTACGAGCAGTACTTC
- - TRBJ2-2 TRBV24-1 CATSDRGAGTGELFF TGTGCCACCAGTGACCGGGGGGCAGGCACCGGGGAGCTGTTTTTT
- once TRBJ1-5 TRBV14 CASSQRRGQPQHF TGTGCCAGCAGCCAAAGGAGGGGTCAGCCCCAGCATTTT
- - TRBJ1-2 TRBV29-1 CSVQEGYGYTF TGCAGCGTCCAAGAGGGTTATGGCTACACCTTC
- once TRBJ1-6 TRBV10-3 CAAAEGGGSPLHF TGTGCCGCCGCGGAGGGTGGGGGTTCACCCCTCCACTTT
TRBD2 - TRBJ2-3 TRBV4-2 CASSPKRGGVSDTQYF TGTGCCAGCAGCCCCAAGCGGGGGGGGGTTTCAGATACGCAGTATTTT
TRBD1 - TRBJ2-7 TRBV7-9 CASSLTTGKDEQYF TGTGCCAGCAGCTTAACGACAGGGAAGGACGAGCAGTACTTC
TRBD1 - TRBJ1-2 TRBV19 CASSRGTGGANYGYTF TGTGCCAGTAGTAGAGGGACAGGAGGAGCTAACTATGGCTACACCTTC
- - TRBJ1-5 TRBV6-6 CASSYGGAGSNQPQHF TGTGCCAGCAGTTACGGGGGGGCCGGGAGCAATCAGCCCCAGCATTTT
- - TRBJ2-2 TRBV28 CASCRIITGELFF TGTGCCAGCTGCAGGATTATTACCGGGGAGCTGTTTTTT
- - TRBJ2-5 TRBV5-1 CASSSVEGQETQYF TGCGCCAGCAGCTCGGTTGAGGGCCAAGAGACCCAGTACTTC
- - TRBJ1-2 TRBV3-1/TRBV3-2 CASSQSAGGYTF TGTGCCAGCAGCCAAAGTGCTGGCGGCTACACCTTC
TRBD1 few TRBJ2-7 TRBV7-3 CASSLAEGATYEQYF TGTGCCAGCAGCTTAGCTGAGGGGGCCACCTACGAGCAGTACTTC
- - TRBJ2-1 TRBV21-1 CASSKAEAYNEQFF TGTGCCAGCAGCAAAGCGGAGGCCTACAATGAGCAGTTCTTC
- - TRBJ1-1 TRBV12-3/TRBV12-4 CASTGDHTEAFF TGTGCCAGCACGGGAGACCACACTGAAGCTTTCTTT
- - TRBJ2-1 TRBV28 CASSGGGSLREQFF TGTGCCAGCAGTGGTGGGGGGTCTTTGCGGGAGCAGTTCTTC
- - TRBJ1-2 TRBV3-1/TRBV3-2 CASSRSDGQYGYTF TGTGCCAGCAGCCGCTCGGACGGACAATATGGCTACACCTTC
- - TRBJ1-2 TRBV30 CAWYRAGDGYTF TGTGCCTGGTATCGGGCAGGGGACGGCTACACCTTC
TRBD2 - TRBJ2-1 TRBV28 CASSLPGLAGDNEQFF TGTGCCAGCAGCTTACCTGGACTAGCGGGCGACAATGAGCAGTTCTTC
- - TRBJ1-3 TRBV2 CASRMGGVSGNTIYF TGTGCCAGCAGGATGGGGGGAGTCTCTGGAAACACCATATATTTT
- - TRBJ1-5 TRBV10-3 CAIQDPGSNQPQHF TGTGCCATCCAAGACCCGGGTAGCAATCAGCCCCAGCATTTT
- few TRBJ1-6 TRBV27 CASSSGTYNSPLHF TGTGCCAGCAGTTCAGGGACCTATAATTCACCCCTCCACTTT
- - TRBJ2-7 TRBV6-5 CASSYGQEGFEQYF TGTGCCAGCAGTTACGGGCAGGAAGGATTCGAGCAGTACTTC
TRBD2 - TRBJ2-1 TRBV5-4 CASSLVRGGHREQFF TGTGCCAGCAGCTTGGTTCGGGGGGGCCATCGAGAGCAGTTCTTC
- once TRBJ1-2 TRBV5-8 CASRIQAGYTF TGTGCCAGCAGAATACAGGCGGGCTACACCTTC
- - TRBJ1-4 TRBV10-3 CAIREGGVNEKLFF TGTGCCATCAGAGAAGGGGGAGTCAATGAAAAACTGTTTTTT
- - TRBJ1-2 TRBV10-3 CAIRESVGSGYGYTF TGTGCCATCAGGGAATCGGTGGGCAGCGGCTATGGCTACACCTTC
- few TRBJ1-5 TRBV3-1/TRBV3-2 CASSQEWVWVQTGLRNQPQHF TGTGCCAGCAGCCAAGAATGGGTTTGGGTGCAGACGGGATTGCGCAATCAGCCCCAGCATTTT
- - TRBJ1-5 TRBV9 CASSVGLTSNQPQHF TGTGCCAGCAGCGTAGGACTGACTAGCAATCAGCCCCAGCATTTT
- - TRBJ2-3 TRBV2 CASRRTSGATDTQYF TGTGCCAGTCGTCGTACGTCCGGTGCGACAGATACGCAGTATTTT
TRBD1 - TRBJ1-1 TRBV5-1 CASSRDSTEAFF TGCGCCAGCAGTCGGGACAGCACTGAAGCTTTCTTT
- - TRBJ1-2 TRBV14 CASSQDLLGARGYTF TGTGCCAGCAGCCAAGATCTTTTAGGGGCTCGGGGCTACACCTTC
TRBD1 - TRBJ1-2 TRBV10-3 CASCRDRVDGYGYTF TGTGCCAGCTGCCGGGACAGGGTGGATGGCTATGGCTACACCTTC
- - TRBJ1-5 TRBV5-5 CASSGGAHNSNQPQHF TGTGCCAGCAGCGGCGGGGCTCACAATAGCAATCAGCCCCAGCATTTT
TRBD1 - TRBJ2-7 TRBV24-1 CATSEGTGLSYEQYF TGTGCCACCAGTGAAGGGACAGGGTTATCCTACGAGCAGTACTTC
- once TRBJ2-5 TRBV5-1 CASSLAGASGVQETQYF TGCGCCAGCAGCTTGGCGGGGGCTAGCGGTGTTCAAGAGACCCAGTACTTC
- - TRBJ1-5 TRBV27 CASSLAAEGNQPQHF TGTGCCAGCAGCCTCGCTGCAGAGGGAAATCAGCCCCAGCATTTT
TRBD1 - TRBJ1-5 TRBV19 CASSPRPGQSNQPQHF TGTGCCAGTAGCCCTAGACCGGGACAGTCCAATCAGCCCCAGCATTTT
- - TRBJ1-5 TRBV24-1 CATSDQNNNQPQHF TGTGCCACCAGTGATCAGAACAACAATCAGCCCCAGCATTTT
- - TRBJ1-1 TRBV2 CASTRNTGVNTEAFF TGTGCCAGCACTCGGAACACTGGAGTAAACACTGAAGCTTTCTTT